The TCR beta chain described here comes from a study of shared clonotypes between healthy human individuals. TCRdb keeps only in-frame clones here, not all; method: immunoSEQ multiplex PCR. In the table there are some 650,000 clones, about 97% of which are singletons. Germline CDR1 SGHNT, CDR2 YENEEA. The V gene end was trimmed by 4 bases and the J gene end by 3 bases; junction bases not matched to a gene: 9. This CDR3 comprises 15 residues. The chain joins TRBV11-3 to TRBJ2-7; 7 bases align to TRBD1. The sequenced sample was naive CD4+ T cells sorted from blood. Regarding subset: CD45RA+ positively selected. This sequence originates from a woman aged 25 to 39 in good health. The CDR3 nucleotides read TGTGCCAGCAGCTCCCTGAGGGGGCCTCTCTACGAGCAGTACTTC. It yields the protein CASSSLRGPLYEQYF.